Listed here are 6 T cell receptor beta chains from one sample, sequenced in a study of cytomegalovirus exposure and HLA in healthy donors (dated by TCRdb to the late 2010s). Library creation used the immunoSEQ multiplex PCR assay. The multiplex PCR relied on a mix of 60 forward primers for TCR Vbeta segments and 13 reverse primers for TCR Jbeta segments. TCRdb took over this immuneACCESS table, retaining in-frame rearrangements with V and J assigned. Such tables are incomplete; in checked studies, under half of the missing clones stem from an unresolved V gene, and the remainder is unexplained. The sample data list 200,000 to 250,000 clones, and over 70% of these were observed just once. The ten largest clones capture approximately 8.4% of the sample. The sequencing sample was made of PBMCs. These receptors were collected from a woman in her sixties in good health and CMV-seropositive.

This rearrangement joins TRBV28 to TRBJ2-5, with a possible D match to TRBD2 (5 bases). V lost 7 bases to trimming and J lost 5 bases, with 11 bases between them. CDR1 MDHEN and CDR2 SYDVKM come from the germline V gene. The CDR3 is made up of 12 amino acids. CDR3 coding DNA: TGTGCCAGCACGGAGCGGAGGGAGACCCAGTACTTC. Protein product: CASTERRETQYF.

The chain recombines TRBV7-9 with TRBJ2-1; TRBD2 matches 8 bases. Unmatched junction bases numbered 13, after V lost 5 bases and J lost 4 bases. CDR1 SEHNR and CDR2 FQNEAQ come from the germline V gene (reference sequence). The CDR3 extends over 17 amino acids. The CDR3 DNA is TGTGCCAGCAGCCCCCCATCGTGGCGGGAGGAATACAATGAGCAGTTCTTC. It codes for CASSPPSWREEYNEQFF.

This clone appeared once. The chain joins TRBV19 to TRBJ2-5; D possibly corresponds to TRBD1 (5 bases). Germline CDR1 LNHDA, CDR2 SQIVND (reference sequence). The V gene lost 1 base and the J gene lost 5 bases, with 14 bases spanning the gap. The CDR3 has 15 amino acids. The CDR3 DNA sequence: TGTGCCAGTAGTATAGCCTCCCAGGGCTGGGAGACCCAGTACTTC. Translation: CASSIASQGWETQYF.

The V gene is TRBV6-5, the J gene TRBJ2-2; D unclear. This CDR3 region has 13 residues. Germline V gives CDR1 MNHEY, CDR2 SVGAGI. V was pared by 6 bases and J by 8 bases, with 13 bases between. DNA of the CDR3: TGTGCCAGCAGCCCCATCGTTCGGGGGGAGCTGTTTTTT. Translating it yields CASSPIVRGELFF.

The chain is built from TRBV7-9 and TRBJ2-7; TRBD1 matches at 8 bases. V lost 5 bases and J lost 0; bases outside the gene matches: 9. The germline CDR1 and CDR2 sequences are SEHNR and FQNEAQ (reference sequence). The CDR3 is 16 residues long. CDR3 residues: CASSLPGQGFSYEQYF. In DNA, the CDR3 is TGTGCCAGCAGCCTACCCGGACAGGGCTTCTCCTACGAGCAGTACTTC.

The V call is TRBV6-6, the J call TRBJ1-1; D is uncertain. V was shortened by 2 bases and J by 0 bases, with 10 bases between the two germline ends. This CDR3 comprises 15 residues. The germline V gene has CDR1 MNHNY and CDR2 SVGAGI (reference sequence). The chain's CDR3 is CASSYGGSLNTEAFF. CDR3 DNA: TGTGCCAGCAGTTACGGAGGGTCCCTGAACACTGAAGCTTTCTTT.